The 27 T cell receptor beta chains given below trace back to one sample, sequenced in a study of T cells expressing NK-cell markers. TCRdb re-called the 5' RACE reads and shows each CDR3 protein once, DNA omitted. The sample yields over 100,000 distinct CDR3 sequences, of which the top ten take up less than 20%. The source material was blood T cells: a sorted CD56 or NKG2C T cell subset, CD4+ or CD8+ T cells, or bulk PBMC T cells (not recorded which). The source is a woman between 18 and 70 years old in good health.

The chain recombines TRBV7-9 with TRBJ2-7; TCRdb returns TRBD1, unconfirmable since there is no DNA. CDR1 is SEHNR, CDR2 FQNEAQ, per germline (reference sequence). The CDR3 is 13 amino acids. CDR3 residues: CASSYGGGREQYF.

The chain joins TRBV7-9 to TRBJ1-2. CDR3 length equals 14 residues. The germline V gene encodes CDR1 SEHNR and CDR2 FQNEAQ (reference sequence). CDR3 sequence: CASSFIQLQDGYTF.

Here the CDR3 reads CASSQREAVITDTQYF. V usage is TRBV28 and J usage is TRBJ2-3; TCRdb selects TRBD2, and the lack of DNA leaves this call unchecked. Germline CDR1 and CDR2: MDHEN and SYDVKM. The CDR3 runs 16 residues.

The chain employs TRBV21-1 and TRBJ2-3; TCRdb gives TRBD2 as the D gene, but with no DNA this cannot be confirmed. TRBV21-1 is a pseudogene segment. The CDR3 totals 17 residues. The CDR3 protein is CASSITRAGGPEDTQYF.

The CDR3 spells CASSPTGAINEQFF. The chain carries TRBV7-7 and TRBJ2-1; TCRdb calls TRBD1, which cannot be checked without DNA. The germline CDR1 and CDR2 sequences are SSHAT and FNYEAQ (reference sequence). CDR3 length equals 14 residues. Based on the CDR3 plus reference TRBV7-7 and TRBJ2-1, the full variable domain is GAGVSQSPRYKVTKRGQDVTLRCDPISSHATLYWYQQALGQGPEFLTYFNYEAQPDKSGLPSDRFSAERPEGSISTLTIQRTEQRDSAMYRCASSPTGAINEQFFGPGTRLTVL.

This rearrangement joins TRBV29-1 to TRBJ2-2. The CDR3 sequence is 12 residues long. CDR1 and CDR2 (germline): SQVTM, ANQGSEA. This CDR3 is CSVDWNTGELFF.

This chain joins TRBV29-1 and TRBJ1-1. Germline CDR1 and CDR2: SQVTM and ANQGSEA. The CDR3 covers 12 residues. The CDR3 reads CSASAMNTEAFF.

Here the CDR3 reads CASSFHLSGRRAWQFF. The chain recombines TRBV12-3 or TRBV12-4 with TRBJ2-1; as DNA is missing, the TRBD2 call by TCRdb cannot be tested. This CDR3 spans 16 amino acids.

The CDR3 protein is CASSLDVRTYGYTF. The chain carries TRBV11-2 and TRBJ1-2. This CDR3 has 14 residues. Germline V lookup: CDR1 SGHAT, CDR2 FQNNGV. The full variable domain, with the rest looked up from reference TRBV11-2 and TRBJ1-2, is EAGVAQSPRYKIIEKRQSVAFWCNPISGHATLYWYQQILGQGPKLLIQFQNNGVVDDSQLPKDRFSAERLKGVDSTLKIQPAKLEDSAVYLCASSLDVRTYGYTFGSGTRLTVV.

CDR3 loop: CASSLMGGLAGYNEQFF. The chain has TRBV7-3 and TRBJ2-1; TCRdb's assignment of TRBD2 cannot be checked, as there is no DNA. Looked up from germline, CDR1 is SGHTA and CDR2 is FQGTGA. This CDR3 is 17 amino acids long.

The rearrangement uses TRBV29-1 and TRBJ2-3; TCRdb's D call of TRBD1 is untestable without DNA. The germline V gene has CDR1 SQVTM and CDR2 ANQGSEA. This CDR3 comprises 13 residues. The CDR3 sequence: CSVDAQGADTQYF.

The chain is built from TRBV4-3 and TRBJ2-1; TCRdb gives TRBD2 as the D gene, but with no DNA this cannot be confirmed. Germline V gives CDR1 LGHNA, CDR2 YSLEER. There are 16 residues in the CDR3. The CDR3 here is CASSQDLAGGNNEQFF.

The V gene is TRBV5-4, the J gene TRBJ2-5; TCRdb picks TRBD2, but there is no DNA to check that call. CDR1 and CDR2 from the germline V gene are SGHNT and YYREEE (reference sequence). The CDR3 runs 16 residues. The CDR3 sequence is CASSLLAGGSRETQYF.

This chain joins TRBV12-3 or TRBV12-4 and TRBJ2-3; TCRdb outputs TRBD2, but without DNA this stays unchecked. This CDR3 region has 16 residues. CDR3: CASSSSAGGPGDTQYF.

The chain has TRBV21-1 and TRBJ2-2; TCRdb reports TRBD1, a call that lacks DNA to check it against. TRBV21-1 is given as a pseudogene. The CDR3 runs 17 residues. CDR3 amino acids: CASSHGDRGPNTGELFF.

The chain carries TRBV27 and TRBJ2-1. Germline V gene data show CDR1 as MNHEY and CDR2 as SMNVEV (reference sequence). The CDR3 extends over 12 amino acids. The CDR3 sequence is CASGYWGNEQFF.

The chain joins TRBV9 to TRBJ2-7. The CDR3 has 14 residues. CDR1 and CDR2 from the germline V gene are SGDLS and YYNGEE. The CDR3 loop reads CASSVEDRSHEQYF.

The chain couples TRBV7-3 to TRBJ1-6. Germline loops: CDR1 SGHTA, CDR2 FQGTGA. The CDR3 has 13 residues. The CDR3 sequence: CASSDGGVSPLHF.

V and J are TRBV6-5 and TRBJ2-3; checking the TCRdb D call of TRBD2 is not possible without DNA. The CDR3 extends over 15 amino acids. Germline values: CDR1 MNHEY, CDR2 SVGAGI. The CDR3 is CASSWTSGVTDTQYF.

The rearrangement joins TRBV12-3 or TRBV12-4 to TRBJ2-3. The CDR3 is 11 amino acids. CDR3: CASSGPDTQYF.

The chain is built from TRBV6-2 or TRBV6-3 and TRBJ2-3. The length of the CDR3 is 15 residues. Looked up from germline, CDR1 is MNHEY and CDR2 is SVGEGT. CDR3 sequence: CASSDGGISTDTQYF.

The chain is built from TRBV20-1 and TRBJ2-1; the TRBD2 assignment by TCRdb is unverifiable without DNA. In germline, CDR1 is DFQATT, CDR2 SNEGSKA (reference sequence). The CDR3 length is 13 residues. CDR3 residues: CTPGPPDYNEQFF.

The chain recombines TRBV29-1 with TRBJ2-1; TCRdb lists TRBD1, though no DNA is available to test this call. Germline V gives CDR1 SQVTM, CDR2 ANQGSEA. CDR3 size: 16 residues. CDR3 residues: CSVEGQPLSSYNEQFF.

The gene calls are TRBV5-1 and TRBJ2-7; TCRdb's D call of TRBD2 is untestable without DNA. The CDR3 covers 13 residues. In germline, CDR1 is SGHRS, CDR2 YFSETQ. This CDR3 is CASSPDYYPEQYF. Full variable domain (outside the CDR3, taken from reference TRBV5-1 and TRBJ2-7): KAGVTQTPRYLIKTRGQQVTLSCSPISGHRSVSWYQQTPGQGLQFLFEYFSETQRNKGNFPGRFSGRQFSNSRSEMNVSTLELGDSALYLCASSPDYYPEQYFGPGTRLTVT.

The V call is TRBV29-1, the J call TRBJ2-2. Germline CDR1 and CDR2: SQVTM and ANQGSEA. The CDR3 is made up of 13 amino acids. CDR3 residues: CSVVPRNTGELFF.

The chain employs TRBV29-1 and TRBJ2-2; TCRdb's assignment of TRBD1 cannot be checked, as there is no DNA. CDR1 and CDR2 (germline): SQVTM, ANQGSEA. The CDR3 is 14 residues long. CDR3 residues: CSADWGLNTGELFF.

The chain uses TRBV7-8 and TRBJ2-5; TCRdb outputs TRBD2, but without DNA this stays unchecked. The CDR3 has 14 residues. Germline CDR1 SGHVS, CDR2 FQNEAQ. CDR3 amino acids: CASSPPGLQETQYF.